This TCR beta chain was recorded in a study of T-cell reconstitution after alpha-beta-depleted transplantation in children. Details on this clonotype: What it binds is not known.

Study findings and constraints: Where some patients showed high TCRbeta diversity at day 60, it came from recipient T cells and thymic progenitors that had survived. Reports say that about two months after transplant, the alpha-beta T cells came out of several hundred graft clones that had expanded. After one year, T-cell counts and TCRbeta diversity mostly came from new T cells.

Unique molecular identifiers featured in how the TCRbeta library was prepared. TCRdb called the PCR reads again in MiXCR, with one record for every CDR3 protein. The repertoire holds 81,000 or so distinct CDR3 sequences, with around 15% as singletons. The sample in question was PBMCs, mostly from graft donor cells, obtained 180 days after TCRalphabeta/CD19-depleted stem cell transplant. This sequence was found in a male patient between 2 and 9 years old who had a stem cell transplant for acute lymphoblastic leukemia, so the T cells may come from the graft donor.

The CDR3 nucleotides read TGTGCCAGCTCCGCAGGAGGTTGGAACACTGAAGCTTTCTTT. Its protein product is CASSAGGWNTEAFF. J is TRBJ1-1 and V is TRBV18; D is unresolved. Between the trimmed V and J ends, which lost 6 bases and 1 base, there was a span of 12 bases. CDR1 is KGHSH and CDR2 is LQKENI in the germline V gene. CDR3 size: 14 residues.